The 30 T cell receptor beta chains below come from one sample, sequenced in a study of cytomegalovirus exposure and HLA in healthy donors (dated by TCRdb to 2017 to 2019). Receptors were amplified or captured by the immunoSEQ multiplex PCR assay. For the multiplex PCR, a mixture combining 60 forward primers for TCR Vbeta segments and 13 reverse primers for TCR Jbeta segments was used. TCRdb limited this immuneACCESS table to in-frame rearrangements with V and J called. A share of clones is missing; checked studies link under half to unresolved V genes, and the rest is unexplained. The sample table contains 100,000 to 150,000 clones; only one count was recorded for over 70% of them. The biggest ten clones account for about 3.3% of the sample. The sample taken for sequencing was PBMCs. All receptors derive from a woman in her fifties or sixties in good health and CMV-seronegative.

This sequence joins TRBV9 and TRBJ1-3; D ambiguous. Germline CDR1 is SGDLS and CDR2 is YYNGEE. The CDR3 length is 13 residues. V lost 4 bases, J lost 0 bases, and 5 bases lay in between. The CDR3 DNA reads as TGTGCCAGCAGCTCGCGCTCTGGAAACACCATATATTTT. Protein: CASSSRSGNTIYF.

J is TRBJ2-5 and V is TRBV10-3; D is uncertain. The DNA end lines up better with TRBJ2-7; the J call may be wrong. The CDR3 runs 19 residues. The germline gives CDR1 ENHRY, CDR2 SYGVKD. This chain's CDR3 is CAISESSSLLTLVDYEQYF. The CDR3 DNA follows: TGTGCCATCAGTGAGTCAAGCTCCCTTTTAACTTTGGTGGACTACGAGCAGTACTTC.

The genes are TRBV28 and TRBJ1-3, with a possible D match to TRBD1 (5 bases). Between the trimmed V and J ends, which lost 2 bases and 1 base, there was a span of 12 bases. This CDR3 comprises 16 residues. Germline CDR1 MDHEN, CDR2 SYDVKM. The CDR3 is CASSLGGGGSGNTIYF. Written as DNA, the CDR3 is TGTGCCAGCAGTTTAGGGGGAGGAGGTTCTGGAAACACCATATATTTT.

The rearrangement joins TRBV28 to TRBJ1-2; no clear D gene. V lost 6 bases to trimming and J lost 0 bases, with 11 bases between them. CDR3 length equals 14 residues. Germline V gene lookup returns CDR1 MDHEN and CDR2 SYDVKM. In DNA, the CDR3 is TGTGCCAGCAGCCTCCAGCGAGCTAACTATGGCTACACCTTC. Translated: CASSLQRANYGYTF.

On this clone: Sequence at one end of the junction differs from germline and may be a read error. This chain connects TRBV7-2 to TRBJ2-5; 8 bases are shared with TRBD1. CDR3 size: 14 residues. Germline loops: CDR1 SGHTA, CDR2 FQGNSA. CDR3 amino acids: CATSRGLFRETQYF. The CDR3 DNA sequence: TGTGCCACCAGCAGGGGGCTGTTTCGGGAGACCCAGTACTTC.

This clone has just a few counts. The chain recombines TRBV19 with TRBJ1-2; D gene ambiguous. V was cut by 3 bases and J by 3 bases, with 8 bases left in between. The CDR3 spans 13 residues. Germline CDR1 and CDR2: LNHDA and SQIVND (reference sequence). The CDR3 loop is CASSMLEDYGYTF. CDR3 nucleotides: TGTGCCAGTAGTATGTTAGAGGACTATGGCTACACCTTC. The variable domain in full, with the rest retrieved from reference TRBV19 and TRBJ1-2, is DGGITQSPKYLFRKEGQNVTLSCEQNLNHDAMYWYRQDPGQGLRLIYYSQIVNDFQKGDIAEGYSVSREKKESFPLTVTSAQKNPTAFYLCASSMLEDYGYTFGSGTRLTVV.

The chain employs TRBV5-6 and TRBJ1-4, with D possibly matching TRBD1 (6 bases). Per germline, CDR1 SGHDT and CDR2 YYEEEE. Trimming removed 6 bases from V and 2 bases from J, with 20 bases in between. The CDR3 spans 17 residues. The CDR3 DNA reads TGTGCCAGCACCCTGATCGGGGACACCCCCACTAATGAAAAACTGTTTTTT. Translating it yields CASTLIGDTPTNEKLFF.

This clone occurred a few times. The chain links TRBV29-1 to TRBJ1-1; maybe TRBD1 (5 bases). Germline CDR1 reads SQVTM; CDR2 reads ANQGSEA. This CDR3 is 15 amino acids long. The ends were cut back, 4 bases at V and 1 base at J, with 16 bases in the middle. CDR3 in DNA: TGCAGCGTTGGATTAGGGGCCGACACGAACACTGAAGCTTTCTTT. It is translated as CSVGLGADTNTEAFF.

V and J are TRBV7-3 and TRBJ2-5, with 7 bases identical to TRBD1. Germline loops: CDR1 SGHTA, CDR2 FQGTGA. CDR3 length: 13 amino acids. The ends lost 5 bases at V and 5 bases at J; junction bases unmatched: 5. This CDR3 reads CASSDRVSETQYF. Here the CDR3 DNA reads TGTGCCAGCAGCGACAGGGTATCTGAGACCCAGTACTTC.

In this sample, this clone turned up once. The chain carries TRBV10-3 and TRBJ1-6; 8 bases match TRBD1. The CDR3 totals 16 residues. J lost 7 bases, V lost 0 bases, and 5 bases had no gene match. Germline V CDR1 and CDR2: ENHRY, SYGVKD. In DNA, the CDR3 is TGTGCCATCAGTGAGTCTCCGGGACAGGTGAATTCACCCCTCCACTTT. Protein product: CAISESPGQVNSPLHF.

This sequence joins TRBV6-5 and TRBJ2-7; a weak D match, TRBD1 (6 bases). The length of the CDR3 is 16 residues. CDR1 is MNHEY and CDR2 is SVGAGI in the germline V gene. V lost 4 bases and J 2 bases, leaving 18 bases between the germline ends. The CDR3 protein is CASSSDLRTDPYEQYF. CDR3 nucleotides: TGTGCCAGCAGTTCCGACCTCCGGACAGACCCCTACGAGCAGTACTTC.

This clone was seen a handful of times. This chain links TRBV6-5 with TRBJ1-2, with 8 positions matching TRBD1. CDR3 size: 15 residues. Germline CDR1 reads MNHEY; CDR2 reads SVGAGI. V lost 4 bases and J lost 4; bases outside the gene matches: 8. Here the CDR3 DNA reads TGTGCCAGCAGTTTCCAGGGGACAGGAGCCTATGGCTACACCTTC. This translates into CASSFQGTGAYGYTF.

This clone was counted a single time. The chain has TRBV13 and TRBJ1-2; no clear D gene. Germline CDR1 PRHDT, CDR2 FYEKMQ (reference sequence). V lost 6 bases and J 5 bases, leaving 10 bases between the germline ends. This CDR3 spans 12 amino acids. The CDR3 bases are TGTGCCAGCAGTCGGAGGGATTATGGCTACACCTTC. Amino acid sequence: CASSRRDYGYTF.

In its sample, this clone was seen once. This sequence joins TRBV30 and TRBJ2-7; the D gene is possibly TRBD2 (7 bases). V was cut by 3 bases and J by 3 bases, with 9 bases left in between. This CDR3 is built from 12 residues. Germline V gives CDR1 GTSNPN, CDR2 SVGIG (reference sequence). In DNA form, the CDR3 reads TGTGCCTGGAGGGGAGGGGGCTACGAGCAGTACTTC. Its protein is CAWRGGGYEQYF.

The J gene is TRBJ2-1, the V gene TRBV4-1, with a possible D match to TRBD1 (6 bases). The CDR3 is 14 residues long. The germline CDR1 and CDR2 sequences are MGHRA and YSYEKL. The V end was cut by 0 bases, the J end by 8 bases, with 11 bases between. The CDR3 here is CASSQERTDDEQFF. In DNA form, the CDR3 reads TGCGCCAGCAGCCAAGAGAGGACAGACGATGAGCAGTTCTTC.

The chain links TRBV9 to TRBJ1-6, with D possibly TRBD1 on 5 matching bases. CDR3 size: 14 residues. Trimming cost V 4 bases and J 5 bases, with 10 bases left between them. Germline CDR1 is SGDLS and CDR2 is YYNGEE. This chain's CDR3 is CASSKTANNSPLHF. DNA of the CDR3: TGTGCCAGCAGCAAGACAGCCAATAATTCACCCCTCCACTTT.

The rearrangement links TRBV7-2 to TRBJ2-5; 8 bases fit TRBD2. The ends lost 5 bases at V and 5 bases at J; junction bases unmatched: 13. The CDR3 has 16 amino acids. The germline V gene has CDR1 SGHTA and CDR2 FQGNSA. This chain's CDR3 is CASSLIQITGGETQYF. The CDR3 DNA follows: TGTGCCAGCAGCCTTATTCAAATCACGGGGGGGGAGACCCAGTACTTC.

Concerning this clone: In the same sample, other DNA sequences code for this CDR3. The chain couples TRBV30 to TRBJ1-2; D not certain. The germline V gene has CDR1 GTSNPN and CDR2 SVGIG (reference sequence). V lost 0 bases and J 5 bases, leaving 19 bases between the germline ends. The CDR3 sequence is 16 residues long. CDR3 in amino acids: CAWSVGGTPSEYGYTF. The CDR3 DNA sequence: TGTGCCTGGAGTGTAGGAGGAACCCCCTCCGAATATGGCTACACCTTC.

V gene TRBV19 combines with J gene TRBJ1-2; D might be TRBD1 (5 bases). Germline CDR1 is LNHDA and CDR2 is SQIVND (reference sequence). This CDR3 comprises 12 residues. V was trimmed by 5 bases and J by 6 bases, leaving 10 bases between them. The CDR3 is CASSGAGNGYTF. The CDR3 DNA follows: TGTGCCAGTAGTGGGGCAGGTAATGGCTACACCTTC.

V and J are TRBV6-5 and TRBJ2-7, with 11 bases that match TRBD1. This CDR3 is built from 15 residues. The germline gives CDR1 MNHEY, CDR2 SVGAGI. Unmatched junction bases numbered 10, after V lost 5 bases and J lost 7 bases. The DNA of the CDR3 is TGTGCCAGCAGTACCTCAGGACAGGGGGCTAGGGAGCAGTACTTC. Protein product: CASSTSGQGAREQYF.

This sequence joins TRBV30 and TRBJ2-7; maybe TRBD2 (6 bases). The CDR3 is made up of 12 amino acids. Germline CDR1 GTSNPN, CDR2 SVGIG (reference sequence). Trimming shortened V by 2 bases and J by 6 bases, and 11 bases separated the two germline ends. The CDR3 region has the DNA TGTGCCTGGAGTCCTTCGGAGGGCGAGCAGTACTTC. Protein sequence: CAWSPSEGEQYF.

This clone has just a few counts. The V and J genes are TRBV5-5 and TRBJ2-7; no firm D call. CDR3 length: 12 amino acids. V lost 3 bases, J lost 4 bases, and 8 bases lay in between. Germline CDR1 is SGHKS and CDR2 is YYEKEE (reference sequence). The CDR3 sequence is CASSSDGYEQYF. CDR3 nucleotides: TGTGCCAGCAGCTCCGACGGGTACGAGCAGTACTTC.

As concerns this clone: Other DNA sequences of this sample code for an identical CDR3. The chain has TRBV7-9 and TRBJ1-2; 9 nucleotides agree with TRBD1. CDR3 length: 13 amino acids. V lost 6 bases and J lost 4; bases outside the gene matches: 3. Germline CDR1 and CDR2: SEHNR and FQNEAQ (reference sequence). CDR3 in DNA: TGTGCCAGCAGGGACAGGGGTACCTATGGCTACACCTTC. It translates to CASRDRGTYGYTF.

This rearrangement joins TRBV7-2 to TRBJ1-5, with unresolved D. Germline values: CDR1 SGHTA, CDR2 FQGNSA. This CDR3 has 12 residues. Trimming took 3 bases from V and 7 from J, leaving 7 bases between them. Here the CDR3 DNA reads TGTGCCAGCAGCTTTCCAGGACAGCCCCAGCATTTT. Translating it yields CASSFPGQPQHF.

The V and J genes are TRBV2 and TRBJ1-4; TRBD1 aligns across 7 bases. Looked up from germline, CDR1 is SNHLY and CDR2 is FYNNEI. CDR3 size: 15 residues. The V gene end was trimmed by 4 bases and the J gene end by 8 bases; junction bases not matched to a gene: 10. The CDR3 DNA follows: TGTGCCAGCAGTGGAGGTTTAGGGGGCGGGGAAAAACTGTTTTTT. Protein product: CASSGGLGGGEKLFF.

This chain links TRBV19 with TRBJ2-7; D gene ambiguous. The V gene lost 2 bases and the J gene lost 5 bases, with 16 bases spanning the gap. Germline lookup yields CDR1 LNHDA and CDR2 SQIVND (reference sequence). The CDR3 is 15 residues long. DNA of the CDR3: TGTGCCAGTAGTATAACTTTCCCATTCCTCGACGAGCAGTACTTC. This sequence encodes CASSITFPFLDEQYF.

The CDR3 spells CASSLWTGTLSTEAFF. The CDR3 DNA reads TGTGCCAGCAGTTTATGGACAGGGACCTTGAGCACTGAAGCTTTCTTT. This chain links TRBV28 with TRBJ1-1, with TRBD1 matching 7 bases. This CDR3 comprises 16 residues. V dropped 0 bases and J dropped 4; count of bases not matched to a gene: 8. The germline V gene encodes CDR1 MDHEN and CDR2 SYDVKM.

This clone was seen a few times. This chain joins TRBV7-9 and TRBJ2-1; 9 bases match TRBD2. This CDR3 has 17 amino acids. J lost 2 bases, V lost 5 bases, and 10 bases had no gene match. Germline CDR1 and CDR2: SEHNR and FQNEAQ (reference sequence). The CDR3 DNA reads TGTGCCAGCAGCCTCATCATGCTAGCGGGACCCTACAATGAGCAGTTCTTC. This encodes CASSLIMLAGPYNEQFF.

This chain connects TRBV5-4 to TRBJ2-3; 10 nucleotides match TRBD1. V was pared by 0 bases and J by 3 bases, with 1 base of the junction left unmatched. This CDR3 region has 15 residues. Germline V gives CDR1 SGHNT, CDR2 YYREEE (reference sequence). In DNA, the CDR3 is TGTGCCAGCAGCTTGGGGACAGGGGGAACAGATACGCAGTATTTT. Its protein product is CASSLGTGGTDTQYF.

The chain uses TRBV7-2 and TRBJ2-7; 7 nucleotides agree with TRBD2. The germline V gene encodes CDR1 SGHTA and CDR2 FQGNSA. The CDR3 extends over 14 amino acids. After removal of 4 bases from V and 4 bases from J, the junction contained 7 bases not matched to a gene. The CDR3 DNA is TGTGCCAGCAGCTCGAAGCGGGATTCTTACGAGCAGTACTTC. This sequence encodes CASSSKRDSYEQYF. The full variable domain, in which reference TRBV7-2 and TRBJ2-7 provide the parts outside the CDR3, is GAGVSQSPSNKVTEKGKDVELRCDPISGHTALYWYRQSLGQGLEFLIYFQGNSAPDKSGLPSDRFSAERTGGSVSTLTIQRTQQEDSAVYLCASSSKRDSYEQYFGPGTRLTVT.